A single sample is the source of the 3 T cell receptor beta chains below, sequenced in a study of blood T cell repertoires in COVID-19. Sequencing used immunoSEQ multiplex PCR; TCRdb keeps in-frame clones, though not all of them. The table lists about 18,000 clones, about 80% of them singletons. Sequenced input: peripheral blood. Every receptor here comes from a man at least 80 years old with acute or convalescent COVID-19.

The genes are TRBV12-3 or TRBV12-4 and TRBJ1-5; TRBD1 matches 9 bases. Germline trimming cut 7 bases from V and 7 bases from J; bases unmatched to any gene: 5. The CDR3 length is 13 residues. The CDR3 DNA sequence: TGTGCCAGCACCCGGACAGGGGACCAGCCCCAGCATTTT. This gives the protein CASTRTGDQPQHF.

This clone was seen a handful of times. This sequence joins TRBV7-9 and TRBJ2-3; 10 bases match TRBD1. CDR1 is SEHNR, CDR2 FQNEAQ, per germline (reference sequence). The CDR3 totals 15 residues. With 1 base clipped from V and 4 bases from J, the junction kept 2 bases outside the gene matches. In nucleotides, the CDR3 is TGTGCCAGCAGCTTAGTAGGACAGGGGGCAGATACGCAGTATTTT. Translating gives CASSLVGQGADTQYF.

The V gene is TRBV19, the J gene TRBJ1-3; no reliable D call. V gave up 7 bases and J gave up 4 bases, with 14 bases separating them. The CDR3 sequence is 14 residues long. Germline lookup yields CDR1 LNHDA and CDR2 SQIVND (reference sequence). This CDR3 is CASTSGSIGNTIYF. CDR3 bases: TGTGCCAGTACCTCTGGGAGTATCGGAAACACCATATATTTT.